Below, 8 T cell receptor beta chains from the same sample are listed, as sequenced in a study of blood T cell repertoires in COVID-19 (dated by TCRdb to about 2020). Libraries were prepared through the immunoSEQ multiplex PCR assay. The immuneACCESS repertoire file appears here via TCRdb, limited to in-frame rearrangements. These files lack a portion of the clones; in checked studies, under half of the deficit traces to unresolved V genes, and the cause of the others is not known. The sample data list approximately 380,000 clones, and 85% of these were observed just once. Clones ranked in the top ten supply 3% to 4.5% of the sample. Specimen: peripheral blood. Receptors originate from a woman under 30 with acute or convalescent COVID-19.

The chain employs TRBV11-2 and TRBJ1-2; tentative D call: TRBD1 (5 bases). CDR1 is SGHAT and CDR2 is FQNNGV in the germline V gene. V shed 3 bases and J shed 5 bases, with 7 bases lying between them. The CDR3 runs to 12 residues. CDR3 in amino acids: CASSLGPYGYTF. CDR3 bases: TGTGCCAGCAGCTTGGGGCCGTATGGCTACACCTTC.

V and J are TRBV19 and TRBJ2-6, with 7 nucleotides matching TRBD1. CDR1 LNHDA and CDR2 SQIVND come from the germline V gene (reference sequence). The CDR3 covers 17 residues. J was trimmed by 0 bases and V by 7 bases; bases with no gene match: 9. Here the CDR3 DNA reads TGTGCCAGTAAAGAAGGACAGGCCTTCTCTGGGGCCAACGTCCTGACTTTC. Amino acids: CASKEGQAFSGANVLTF.

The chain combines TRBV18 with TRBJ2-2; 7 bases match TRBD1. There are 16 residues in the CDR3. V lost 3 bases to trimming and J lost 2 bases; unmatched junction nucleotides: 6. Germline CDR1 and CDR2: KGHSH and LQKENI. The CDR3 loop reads CASSPRTGANTGELFF. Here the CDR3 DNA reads TGTGCCAGCTCACCTCGAACAGGGGCCAACACCGGGGAGCTGTTTTTT.

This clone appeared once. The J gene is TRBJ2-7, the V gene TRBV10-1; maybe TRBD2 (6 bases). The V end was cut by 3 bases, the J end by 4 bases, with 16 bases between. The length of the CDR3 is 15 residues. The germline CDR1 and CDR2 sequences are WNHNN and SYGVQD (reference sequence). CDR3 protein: CASSEGTSPPYEQYF. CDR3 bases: TGCGCCAGCAGTGAAGGGACTTCCCCTCCGTACGAGCAGTACTTC.

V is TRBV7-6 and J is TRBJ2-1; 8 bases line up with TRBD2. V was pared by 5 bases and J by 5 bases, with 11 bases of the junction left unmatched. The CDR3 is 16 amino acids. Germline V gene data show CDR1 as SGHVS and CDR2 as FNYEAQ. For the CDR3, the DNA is TGTGCCAGCAGCCAATCCCCGGGACTAGGAAACAATGAGCAGTTCTTC. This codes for CASSQSPGLGNNEQFF.

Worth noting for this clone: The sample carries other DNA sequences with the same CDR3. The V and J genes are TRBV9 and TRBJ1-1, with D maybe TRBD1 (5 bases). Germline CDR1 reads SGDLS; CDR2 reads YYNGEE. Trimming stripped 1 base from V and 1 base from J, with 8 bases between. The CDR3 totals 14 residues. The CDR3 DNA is TGTGCCAGCAGCGTATCCCAGGGGAACACTGAAGCTTTCTTT. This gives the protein CASSVSQGNTEAFF.

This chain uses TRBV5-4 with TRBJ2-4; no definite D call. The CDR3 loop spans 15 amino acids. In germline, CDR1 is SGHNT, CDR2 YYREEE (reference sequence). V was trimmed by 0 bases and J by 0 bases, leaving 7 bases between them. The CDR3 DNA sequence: TGTGCCAGCAGCTTGGATCCCCTAGCCAAAAACATTCAGTACTTC. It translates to CASSLDPLAKNIQYF.

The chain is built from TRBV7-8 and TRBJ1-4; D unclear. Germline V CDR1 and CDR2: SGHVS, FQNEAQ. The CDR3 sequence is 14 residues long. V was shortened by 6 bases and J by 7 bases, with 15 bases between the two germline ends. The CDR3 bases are TGTGCCAGCAGATCCCGGGATAACCGTGAAAAACTGTTTTTT. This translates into CASRSRDNREKLFF.